Sequencing of this T cell receptor beta chain was carried out in a study of CDR3 diversity in severe acne. Comment on this clonotype: With a much larger clone just one base away, this may be a read error.

The CDR3 extends over 14 amino acids. Looked up from germline, CDR1 is KGHDR and CDR2 is SFDVKD. TCRdb analysed the PCR reads with MiXCR anew, one entry per CDR3 protein. The sample contains about 90,000 distinct CDR3 sequences, about 52% of which appear only once. The sample was blood. The clonotype originates from a male donor in good health, serving as a control. The chain employs TRBV24-1 and TRBJ2-7; 7 nucleotides align to TRBD2. CDR3 in DNA: TGTACCACCAGTACCAATACCGAGCGGGGCGAGCAGTACTTC. Amino acids: CTTSTNTERGEQYF.